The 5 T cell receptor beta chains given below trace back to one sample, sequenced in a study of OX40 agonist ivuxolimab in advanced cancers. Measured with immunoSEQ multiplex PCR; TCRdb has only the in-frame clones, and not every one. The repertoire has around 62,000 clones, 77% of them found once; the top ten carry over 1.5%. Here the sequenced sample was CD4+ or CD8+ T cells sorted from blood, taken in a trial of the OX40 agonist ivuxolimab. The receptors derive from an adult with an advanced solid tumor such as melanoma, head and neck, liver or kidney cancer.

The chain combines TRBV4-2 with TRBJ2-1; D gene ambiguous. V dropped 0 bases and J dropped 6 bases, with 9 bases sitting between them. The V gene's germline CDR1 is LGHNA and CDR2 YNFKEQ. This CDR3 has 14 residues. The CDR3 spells CASSQEIIGNEQFF. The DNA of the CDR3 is TGTGCCAGCAGCCAAGAAATAATAGGCAATGAGCAGTTCTTC.

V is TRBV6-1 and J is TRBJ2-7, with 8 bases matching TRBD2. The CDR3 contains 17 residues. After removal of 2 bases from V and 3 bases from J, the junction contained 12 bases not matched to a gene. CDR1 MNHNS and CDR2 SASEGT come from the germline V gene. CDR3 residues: CASSESLGLGANYEQYF. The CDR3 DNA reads TGTGCCAGCAGTGAAAGCCTGGGACTAGGGGCTAACTACGAGCAGTACTTC.

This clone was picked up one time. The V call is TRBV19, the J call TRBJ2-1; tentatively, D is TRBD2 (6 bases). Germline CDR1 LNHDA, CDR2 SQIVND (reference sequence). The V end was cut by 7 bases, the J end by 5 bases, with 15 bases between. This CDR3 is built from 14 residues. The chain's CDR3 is CASNALATHNEQFF. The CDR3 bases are TGTGCCAGTAACGCACTAGCAACCCACAATGAGCAGTTCTTC.

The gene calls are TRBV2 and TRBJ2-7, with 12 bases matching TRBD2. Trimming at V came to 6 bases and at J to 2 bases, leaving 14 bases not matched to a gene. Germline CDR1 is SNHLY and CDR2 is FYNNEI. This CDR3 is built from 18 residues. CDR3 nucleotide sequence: TGTGCCAGCAGACCTAACGGGGGACTAGCGGGCCTCACCTACGAGCAGTACTTC. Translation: CASRPNGGLAGLTYEQYF.

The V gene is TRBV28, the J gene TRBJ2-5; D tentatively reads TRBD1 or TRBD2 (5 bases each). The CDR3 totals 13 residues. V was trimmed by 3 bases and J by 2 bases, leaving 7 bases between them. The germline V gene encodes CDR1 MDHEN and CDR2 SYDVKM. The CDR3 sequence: CASSFGGQETQYF. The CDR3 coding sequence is TGTGCCAGCAGTTTTGGGGGTCAAGAGACCCAGTACTTC. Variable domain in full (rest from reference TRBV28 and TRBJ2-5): DVKVTQSSRYLVKRTGEKVFLECVQDMDHENMFWYRQDPGLGLRLIYFSYDVKMKEKGDIPEGYSVSREKKERFSLILESASTNQTSMYLCASSFGGQETQYFGPGTRLLVL.